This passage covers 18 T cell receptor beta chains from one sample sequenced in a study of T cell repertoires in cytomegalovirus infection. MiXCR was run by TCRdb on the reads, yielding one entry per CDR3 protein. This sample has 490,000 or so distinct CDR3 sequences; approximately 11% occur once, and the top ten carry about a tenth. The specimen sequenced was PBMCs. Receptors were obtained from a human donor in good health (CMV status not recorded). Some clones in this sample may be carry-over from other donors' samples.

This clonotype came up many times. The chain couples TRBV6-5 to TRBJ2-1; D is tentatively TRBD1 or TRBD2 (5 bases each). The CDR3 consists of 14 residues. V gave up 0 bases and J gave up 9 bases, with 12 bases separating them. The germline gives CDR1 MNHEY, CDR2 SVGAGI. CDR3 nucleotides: TGTGCCAGCAGTTACTCGAATGCCGGGACTGAGCAGTTCTTC. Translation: CASSYSNAGTEQFF.

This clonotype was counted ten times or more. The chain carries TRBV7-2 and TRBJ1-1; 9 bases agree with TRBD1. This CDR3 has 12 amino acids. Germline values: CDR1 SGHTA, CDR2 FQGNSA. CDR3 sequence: CATGQGNTEAFF. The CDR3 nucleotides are TGTGCTACGGGACAGGGGAACACTGAAGCTTTCTTT. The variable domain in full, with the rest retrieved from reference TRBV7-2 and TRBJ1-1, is GAGVSQSPSNKVTEKGKDVELRCDPISGHTALYWYRQSLGQGLEFLIYFQGNSAPDKSGLPSDRFSAERTGGSVSTLTIQRTQQEDSAVYLCATGQGNTEAFFGQGTRLTVV.

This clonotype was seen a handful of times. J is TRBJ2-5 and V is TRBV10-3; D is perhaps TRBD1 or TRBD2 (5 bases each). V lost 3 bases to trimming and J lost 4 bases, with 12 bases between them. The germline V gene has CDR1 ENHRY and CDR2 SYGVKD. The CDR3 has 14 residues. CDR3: CAISDGTATETQYF. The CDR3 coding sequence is TGTGCCATCAGTGATGGGACGGCCACAGAGACCCAGTACTTC.

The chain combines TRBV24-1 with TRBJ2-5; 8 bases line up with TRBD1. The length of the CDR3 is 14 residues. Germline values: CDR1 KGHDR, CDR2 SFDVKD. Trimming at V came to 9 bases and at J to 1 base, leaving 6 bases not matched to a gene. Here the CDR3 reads CATAGDRSQETQYF. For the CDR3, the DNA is TGTGCCACCGCCGGGGACAGGAGCCAAGAGACCCAGTACTTC.

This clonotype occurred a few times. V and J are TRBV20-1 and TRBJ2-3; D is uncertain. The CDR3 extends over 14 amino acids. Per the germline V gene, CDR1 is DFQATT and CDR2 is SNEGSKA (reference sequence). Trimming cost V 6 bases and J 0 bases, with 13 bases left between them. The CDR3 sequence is CSALSGSSTDTQYF. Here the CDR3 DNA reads TGCAGTGCCCTAAGTGGATCTAGCACAGATACGCAGTATTTT.

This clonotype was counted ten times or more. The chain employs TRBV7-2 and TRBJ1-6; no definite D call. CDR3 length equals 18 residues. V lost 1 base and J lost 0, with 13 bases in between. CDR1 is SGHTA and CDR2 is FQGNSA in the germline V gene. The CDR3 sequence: CASSLVPGPSSYNSPLHF. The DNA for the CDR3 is TGTGCCAGCAGCTTAGTCCCAGGTCCCAGCTCCTATAATTCACCCCTCCACTTT. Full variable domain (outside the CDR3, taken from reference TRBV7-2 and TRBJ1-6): GAGVSQSPSNKVTEKGKDVELRCDPISGHTALYWYRQSLGQGLEFLIYFQGNSAPDKSGLPSDRFSAERTGGSVSTLTIQRTQQEDSAVYLCASSLVPGPSSYNSPLHFGNGTRLTVT.

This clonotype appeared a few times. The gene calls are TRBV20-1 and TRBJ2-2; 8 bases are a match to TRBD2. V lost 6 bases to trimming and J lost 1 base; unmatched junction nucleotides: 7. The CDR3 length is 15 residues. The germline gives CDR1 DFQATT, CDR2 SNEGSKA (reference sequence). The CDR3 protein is CSAKRSGMNTGELFF. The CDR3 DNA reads TGCAGTGCAAAACGTAGCGGGATGAACACCGGGGAGCTGTTTTTT.

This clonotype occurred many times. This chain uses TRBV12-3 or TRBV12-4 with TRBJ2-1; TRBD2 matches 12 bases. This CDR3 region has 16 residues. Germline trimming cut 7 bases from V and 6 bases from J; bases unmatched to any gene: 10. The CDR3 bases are TGTGCCAGCACCCAAAGACTAGCGGGGGAGATCAATGAGCAGTTCTTC. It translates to CASTQRLAGEINEQFF.

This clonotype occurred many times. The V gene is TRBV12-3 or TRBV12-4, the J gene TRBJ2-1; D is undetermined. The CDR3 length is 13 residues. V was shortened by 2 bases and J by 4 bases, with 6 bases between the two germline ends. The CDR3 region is CASSLLRYNEQFF. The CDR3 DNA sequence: TGTGCCAGCAGTTTACTTCGTTACAATGAGCAGTTCTTC.

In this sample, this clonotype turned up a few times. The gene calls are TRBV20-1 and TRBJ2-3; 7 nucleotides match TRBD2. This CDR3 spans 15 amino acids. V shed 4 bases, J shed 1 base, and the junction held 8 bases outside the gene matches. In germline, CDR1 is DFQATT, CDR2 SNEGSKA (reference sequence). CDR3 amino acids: CSAKGPGLRTDTQYF. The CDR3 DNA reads TGCAGTGCTAAAGGGCCGGGACTACGCACAGATACGCAGTATTTT.

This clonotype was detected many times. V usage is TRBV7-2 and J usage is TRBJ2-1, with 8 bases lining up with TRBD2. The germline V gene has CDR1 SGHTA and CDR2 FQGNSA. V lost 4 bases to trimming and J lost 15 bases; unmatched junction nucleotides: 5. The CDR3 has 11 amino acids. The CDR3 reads CASSSRRGGFF. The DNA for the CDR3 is TGTGCCAGCAGCTCTCGACGGGGGGGGTTCTTC.

DNA for the CDR3: TGTGCCAGCAGCGTGGACATTTACACCGGGGAGCTGTTTTTT. Translated, it gives CASSVDIYTGELFF. V is TRBV9 and J is TRBJ2-2, with D tentatively TRBD1 (5 bases). In germline, CDR1 is SGDLS, CDR2 YYNGEE. This CDR3 comprises 14 residues. V was trimmed by 2 bases and J by 3 bases, leaving 8 bases between them.

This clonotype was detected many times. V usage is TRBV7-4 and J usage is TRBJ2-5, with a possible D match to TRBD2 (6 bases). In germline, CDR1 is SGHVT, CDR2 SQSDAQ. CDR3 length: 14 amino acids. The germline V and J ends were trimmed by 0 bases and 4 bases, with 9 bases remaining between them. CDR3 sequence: CASSLAGGSETQYF. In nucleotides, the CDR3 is TGTGCCAGCAGCTTAGCGGGAGGTTCAGAGACCCAGTACTTC.

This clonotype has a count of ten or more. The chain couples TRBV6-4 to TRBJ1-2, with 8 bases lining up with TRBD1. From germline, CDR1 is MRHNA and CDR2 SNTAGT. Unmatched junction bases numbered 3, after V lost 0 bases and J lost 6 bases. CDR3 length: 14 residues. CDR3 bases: TGTGCCAGCAGTGACTCGGCCAGGGGGCATGGCTACACCTTC. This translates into CASSDSARGHGYTF.

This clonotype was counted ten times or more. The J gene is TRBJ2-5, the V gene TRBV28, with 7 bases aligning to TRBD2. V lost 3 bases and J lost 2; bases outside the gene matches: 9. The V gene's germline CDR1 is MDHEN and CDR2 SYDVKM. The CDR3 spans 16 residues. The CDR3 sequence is CASSFSFLAVQETQYF. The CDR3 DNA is TGTGCCAGCAGTTTCTCCTTTCTAGCGGTACAAGAGACCCAGTACTTC.

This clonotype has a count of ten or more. CDR3 sequence reads: CASSLRGGADTQYF. In nucleotides, the CDR3 is TGTGCCAGCAGCCTCAGGGGTGGCGCAGATACGCAGTATTTT. The chain couples TRBV7-3 to TRBJ2-3; D possibly corresponds to TRBD1 (6 bases). Trimming shortened V by 5 bases and J by 4 bases, and 13 bases separated the two germline ends. The CDR3 has 14 amino acids. Germline-derived CDR1 and CDR2 are SGHTA and FQGTGA.

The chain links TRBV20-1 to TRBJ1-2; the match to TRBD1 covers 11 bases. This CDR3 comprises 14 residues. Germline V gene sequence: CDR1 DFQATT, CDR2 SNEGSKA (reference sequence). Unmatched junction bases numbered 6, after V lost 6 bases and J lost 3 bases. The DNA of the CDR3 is TGCAGTGCGCCAGGGACAGGGGGATACTATGGCTACACCTTC. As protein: CSAPGTGGYYGYTF.

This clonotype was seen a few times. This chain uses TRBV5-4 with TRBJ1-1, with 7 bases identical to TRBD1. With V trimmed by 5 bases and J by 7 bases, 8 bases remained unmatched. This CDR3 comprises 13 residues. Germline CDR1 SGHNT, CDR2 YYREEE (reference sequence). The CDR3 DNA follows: TGTGCCAGCAGAGAACCGGGACAGCATGAAGCTTTCTTT. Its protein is CASREPGQHEAFF.